This T cell receptor beta chain derives from a study of OX40 agonist ivuxolimab in advanced cancers. Background on the study: Eligibility admitted prior anti-PD-1, anti-PD-L1 or anti-CTLA-4 therapy; about 42% had some. One hepatocellular carcinoma and two cutaneous melanoma patients partially responded.

Enrollment shut out patients with autoimmune disease history or systemic immunosuppression. At baseline, cycle 4 day 1, and cycle 7 day 1, blood was sampled. Here immunoSEQ multiplex PCR was the method, and the copy in TCRdb shows in-frame clones only, minus some. The sample has tens of thousands of clones, roughly 80% seen once. The sample was CD4+ or CD8+ T cells sorted from blood, taken in a trial of the OX40 agonist ivuxolimab. The clonotype comes from an adult with an advanced solid tumor such as melanoma, head and neck, liver or kidney cancer.

The CDR3 DNA reads as TGTGCCAGCAGCTTAGGACACGAGACAGATACGCAGTATTTT. Encoded protein: CASSLGHETDTQYF. The chain uses TRBV7-9 and TRBJ2-3; D is ambiguous. V was trimmed by 1 base and J by 3 bases, leaving 8 bases between them. Germline V lookup: CDR1 SEHNR, CDR2 FQNEAQ (reference sequence). This CDR3 spans 14 amino acids.